This T cell receptor beta chain was recorded in a study of T cells in localized non-small cell lung cancer. The CDR3 is 13 residues long. Germline V gives CDR1 MDHEN, CDR2 SYDVKM. The ends lost 7 bases at V and 6 bases at J; junction bases unmatched: 8. The sample holds a few counts of this clone. Using immunoSEQ multiplex PCR, the repertoire was profiled, and TCRdb retains in-frame clones only, with some absent. In the table there are around 25,000 clones, roughly 90% of which are singletons. This sample comprised peripheral blood, obtained before any cancer treatment. This TCR was recovered from a man aged 40 to 75 with stage III squamous cell lung carcinoma. The rearrangement uses TRBV28 and TRBJ2-7, with 8 bases that match TRBD2. The CDR3 loop reads CASTGGLWREQYF. CDR3 coding DNA: TGTGCCAGCACGGGGGGGCTTTGGCGCGAGCAGTACTTC.